This TCR beta chain stems from a study of blood T cell repertoires in COVID-19. The wider study: T cells, B-cell-depleted T cells, or PBMCs supplied cDNA or gDNA.

Authors' processing steps: Quantification of nucleated cells was approximated via reference gene primer amplification. Sequencing was performed with immunoSEQ multiplex PCR; in TCRdb, only in-frame clones are kept and a portion is missing. V, J and clone size are taken as reported in that table, and D and trimming were inferred from the DNA itself. The sample consists of about 310,000 clones, roughly 84% of them appearing once. Per germline, CDR1 SQVTM and CDR2 ANQGSEA. V lost 1 base and J 7 bases, leaving 10 bases between the germline ends. The CDR3 sequence is 12 residues long. The clonotype originates from a man aged 50-59 years with active or convalescent COVID-19. J is TRBJ1-2 and V is TRBV29-1; tentatively, D is TRBD1 (5 bases). The sample comprised peripheral blood. CDR3 bases: TGCAGCGTTGAAGCGGCAAGGGGTGGCTACACCTTC. Encoded protein: CSVEAARGGYTF.